These 2 T cell receptor beta chains originate from one sample sequenced in a study of response to subunit inactivated influenza vaccine. TCRdb re-derived calls from the RT-PCR reads in MiXCR, one entry per CDR3 protein. The sample holds some 550,000 distinct CDR3 sequences, 20% to 25% seen once. The sample was also linked to a second study, of T cells expressing NK-cell markers. From that paper: A 5'RACE template switching approach incorporating UMIs was used to make TCR beta cDNA.

This specimen consisted of CD4+ T cells sorted from PBMCs, obtained approximately 13 days after vaccination. Receptor source: a man in his fifties or sixties who received an inactivated influenza vaccine.

J is TRBJ1-6 and V is TRBV18, with 8 positions matching TRBD1. Trimming took 5 bases from V and 8 from J; bases not matched to a gene: 5. Germline CDR1 is KGHSH and CDR2 is LQKENI. The CDR3 extends over 14 amino acids. The CDR3 DNA reads as TGTGCCAGCTCAGTTGGGACAGGCGATTCACCCCTCCACTTT. Its translation: CASSVGTGDSPLHF.

This clonotype was picked up a small number of times. The chain couples TRBV20-1 to TRBJ1-4; D possibly corresponds to TRBD1 (5 bases). V was pared by 3 bases and J by 8 bases, with 10 bases between. The CDR3 runs 12 residues. Germline CDR1 DFQATT, CDR2 SNEGSKA (reference sequence). CDR3 in amino acids: CSASRDGEKLFF. CDR3 DNA sequence: TGCAGTGCTAGCAGGGATGGGGAAAAACTGTTTTTT.